These T cell receptor beta chains were read from a single sample in a study of blood T cell repertoires in COVID-19. Only in-frame clones appear in the TCRdb table, and some are missing; sequencing was by immunoSEQ multiplex PCR. The table records about 72,000 clones, approximately 90% of them present only once. Material for sequencing was peripheral blood. The receptors derive from an older man with active or convalescent COVID-19. The CDR3 runs from the conserved cysteine through the conserved F or W. A D gene is named only where the DNA matches it firmly. Clone size is shown for a subset of rows, as once, few, many or a class of expanded clone.

clone size,J gene,D gene,V gene,CDR3 protein,CDR3 DNA
few,TRBJ2-7,TRBD2,TRBV28,CASSIQTSGRSNEQYF,TGTGCCAGCAGTATACAAACTAGCGGGAGGTCCAACGAGCAGTACTTC
-,TRBJ2-1,-,TRBV6-4,CASSSETGLAEQFF,TGTGCCAGCAGTTCAGAAACAGGGCTGGCTGAGCAGTTCTTC
-,TRBJ2-2,-,TRBV28,CASSFAGVIDTGELFF,TGTGCCAGCAGTTTTGCAGGGGTGATAGACACCGGGGAGCTGTTTTTT
-,TRBJ1-1,-,TRBV7-2,CASRPDRNTEAFF,TGTGCCAGCCGACCCGACAGGAACACTGAAGCTTTCTTT
-,TRBJ1-4,-,TRBV10-2,CASRGGATNEKLFF,TGCGCCAGCAGAGGGGGGGCAACTAATGAAAAACTGTTTTTT
-,TRBJ1-2,-,TRBV19,CASSIDGTSRGYGYTF,TGTGCCAGTAGTATAGATGGGACATCGAGGGGCTATGGCTACACCTTC
-,TRBJ2-7,TRBD2,TRBV30,CAWSATRTSRTYEQYF,TGTGCCTGGAGCGCTACCCGGACTAGCCGGACCTACGAGCAGTACTTC
-,TRBJ2-5,TRBD1,TRBV5-1,CASSSPTGGETQYF,TGCGCCAGCAGCTCCCCGACAGGGGGTGAGACCCAGTACTTC
-,TRBJ2-2,-,TRBV7-6,CASSPGTGELFF,TGTGCCAGCAGTCCGGGCACCGGGGAGCTGTTTTTT
-,TRBJ2-7,-,TRBV4-2,CASSQGVLAGEQYF,TGTGCCAGCAGCCAAGGAGTCCTAGCTGGCGAGCAGTACTTC
-,TRBJ2-3,-,TRBV7-6,CASSLVGPGTDTQYF,TGTGCCAGCAGCTTAGTTGGGCCAGGCACAGATACGCAGTATTTT
once,TRBJ2-4,TRBD1,TRBV4-1,CASSQEQGVWGNIQYF,TGCGCCAGCAGCCAAGAACAGGGGGTTTGGGGAAACATTCAGTACTTC
-,TRBJ1-2,-,TRBV7-2,CASSLFQGYGYTF,TGTGCCAGCAGCTTATTCCAGGGGTATGGCTACACCTTC
-,TRBJ1-6,-,TRBV2,CASSLAGGFNSPLHF,TGTGCCAGCAGTCTAGCTGGGGGGTTTAACTCACCCCTCCACTTT
-,TRBJ1-2,-,TRBV7-2,CASSRGGQIYGYTF,TGTGCCAGCAGTCGGGGGGGGCAGATCTATGGCTACACCTTC
-,TRBJ2-7,TRBD2,TRBV4-3,CASSLAAGVVEQYF,TGCGCCAGCAGCCTGGCGGCGGGAGTAGTGGAGCAGTACTTC